The 18 T cell receptor beta chains below were found in one sample sequenced in a study of blood T cell repertoires in COVID-19. Libraries were prepared by immunoSEQ multiplex PCR; TCRdb keeps only in-frame clonotypes and omits some of them. Here the sample spans 250,000 to 300,000 clones, about 90% being singletons. Sequencing input: peripheral blood. The receptors stem from a woman aged 60-70 years with COVID-19, enrolled during active disease.

The rearrangement joins TRBV7-9 to TRBJ1-3, with a tentative D call TRBD1 (5 bases). Trimming shortened V by 0 bases and J by 3 bases, and 15 bases separated the two germline ends. The germline V gene has CDR1 SEHNR and CDR2 FQNEAQ (reference sequence). The CDR3 contains 17 residues. CDR3 sequence: CASSLAEGALFGNTIYF. The CDR3, as DNA: TGTGCCAGCAGCTTAGCGGAAGGGGCTCTATTTGGAAACACCATATATTTT.

The rearrangement joins TRBV5-1 to TRBJ2-7, with D hard to call. This CDR3 spans 14 amino acids. Germline lookup yields CDR1 SGHRS and CDR2 YFSETQ. Trimming removed 0 bases at V and 2 bases at J, with 9 bases between. The CDR3 coding sequence is TGCGCCAGCAGCTTGGACCGCGAAACCTACGAGCAGTACTTC. The encoded protein is CASSLDRETYEQYF. The full variable domain, with the rest looked up from reference TRBV5-1 and TRBJ2-7, is KAGVTQTPRYLIKTRGQQVTLSCSPISGHRSVSWYQQTPGQGLQFLFEYFSETQRNKGNFPGRFSGRQFSNSRSEMNVSTLELGDSALYLCASSLDRETYEQYFGPGTRLTVT.

V usage is TRBV19 and J usage is TRBJ1-6, with TRBD1 matching over 11 bases. The CDR3 is made up of 15 amino acids. Germline V lookup: CDR1 LNHDA, CDR2 SQIVND (reference sequence). The junction had 7 bases not matched to a gene; V was cut back by 10 bases and J by 5 bases. DNA of the CDR3: TGTGCCACCCGGACAGGGGGCTTTGATAATTCACCCCTCCACTTT. Translation gives CATRTGGFDNSPLHF.

The V and J genes are TRBV4-2 and TRBJ1-4; 9 bases line up with TRBD1. Germline loops: CDR1 LGHNA, CDR2 YNFKEQ. Trimming took 5 bases from V and 7 from J; bases not matched to a gene: 5. The length of the CDR3 is 14 residues. The CDR3 DNA follows: TGTGCCAGCAGCACGAGACAGGGGGGTGAAAAACTGTTTTTT. This sequence encodes CASSTRQGGEKLFF.

This chain joins TRBV6-2 or TRBV6-3 and TRBJ2-3, with TRBD1 as a possible D gene (5 bases). Germline lookup yields CDR1 MNHEY and CDR2 SVGEGT. The CDR3 runs 16 residues. Trimming took 0 bases from V and 3 from J, leaving 13 bases between them. The CDR3 DNA reads as TGTGCCAGCAGTTACTCGATAGGGGAATTGACAGATACGCAGTATTTT. It codes for CASSYSIGELTDTQYF.

DNA for the CDR3: TGTGCCAGCAGTGAAACAGGGGTGGAGTACTTC. Translated: CASSETGVEYF. J is TRBJ2-7 and V is TRBV27; 7 nucleotides line up with TRBD1. This CDR3 is built from 11 residues. CDR1 and CDR2 from the germline V gene are MNHEY and SMNVEV (reference sequence). Trimming at V came to 5 bases and at J to 11 bases, leaving 6 bases not matched to a gene.

This rearrangement joins TRBV4-2 to TRBJ2-2, with TRBD2 matching over 9 bases. The CDR3 totals 16 residues. V lost 4 bases and J lost 2; bases outside the gene matches: 5. Germline loops: CDR1 LGHNA, CDR2 YNFKEQ. The CDR3 DNA sequence: TGTGCCAGCAGCCCAAGGACTAGCGCCAACACCGGGGAGCTGTTTTTT. Its protein is CASSPRTSANTGELFF.

The chain uses TRBV5-5 and TRBJ1-2, with D tentatively TRBD1 (5 bases). The V gene lost 4 bases and the J gene lost 4 bases, with 17 bases spanning the gap. Germline CDR1 reads SGHKS; CDR2 reads YYEKEE (reference sequence). CDR3 length: 15 amino acids. The CDR3 here is CASSLEGGTVYGYTF. The CDR3 nucleotides are TGTGCCAGCAGCCTCGAGGGCGGGACGGTCTATGGCTACACCTTC.

The gene calls are TRBV19 and TRBJ1-1, with 9 bases identical to TRBD1. With 4 bases clipped from V and 2 bases from J, the junction kept 2 bases outside the gene matches. The CDR3 totals 14 residues. Germline-derived CDR1 and CDR2 are LNHDA and SQIVND (reference sequence). The CDR3 nucleotides read TGTGCCAGTAGTAGGGGACAGGGAAACACTGAAGCTTTCTTT. Translating it yields CASSRGQGNTEAFF. The full variable domain, with the rest looked up from reference TRBV19 and TRBJ1-1, is DGGITQSPKYLFRKEGQNVTLSCEQNLNHDAMYWYRQDPGQGLRLIYYSQIVNDFQKGDIAEGYSVSREKKESFPLTVTSAQKNPTAFYLCASSRGQGNTEAFFGQGTRLTVV.

Comment on this clone: Other DNA sequences in this sample translate to the same CDR3. The chain links TRBV7-2 to TRBJ1-1; D might be TRBD1 (5 bases). Germline CDR1 SGHTA, CDR2 FQGNSA. V was trimmed by 1 base and J by 4 bases, leaving 13 bases between them. The CDR3 runs 15 residues. DNA for the CDR3: TGTGCCAGCAGCTTAGAGGCGCAGGGCGGCACTGAAGCTTTCTTT. It translates to CASSLEAQGGTEAFF.

Concerning this clone: The sample holds other DNA sequences that translate to the same CDR3. V usage is TRBV2 and J usage is TRBJ1-5; maybe TRBD1 (5 bases). V was clipped by 3 bases and J by 4 bases, with 7 bases between them. The CDR3 consists of 13 residues. The germline V gene encodes CDR1 SNHLY and CDR2 FYNNEI. The CDR3 DNA sequence: TGTGCCAGCAGTGATGGGGGGAATCAGCCCCAGCATTTT. The encoded protein is CASSDGGNQPQHF.

This clone was seen once. The gene calls are TRBV27 and TRBJ2-1; D may be TRBD2 (5 bases). V was shortened by 3 bases and J by 1 base, with 13 bases between the two germline ends. There are 16 residues in the CDR3. CDR1 is MNHEY, CDR2 SMNVEV, per germline (reference sequence). The CDR3 is CASSLRGLDSYNEQFF. CDR3 bases: TGTGCCAGCAGTTTGAGAGGGTTGGATTCCTACAATGAGCAGTTCTTC.

The V call is TRBV5-4, the J call TRBJ2-2; tentatively, D is TRBD1 (6 bases). Germline values: CDR1 SGHNT, CDR2 YYREEE (reference sequence). This CDR3 is built from 17 residues. Trimming took off 2 bases at V and 1 base at J, with 15 bases between the two ends. DNA for the CDR3: TGTGCCAGCAGCTTAGGCCTAAACAGGGTGAACACCGGGGAGCTGTTTTTT. It yields the protein CASSLGLNRVNTGELFF.

As regards this clone: The sample carries other DNA sequences with the same CDR3. V is TRBV18 and J is TRBJ1-1; D gene unclear. V was trimmed by 6 bases and J by 1 base, leaving 9 bases between them. Germline assignment: CDR1 KGHSH and CDR2 LQKENI. The CDR3 has 13 residues. The CDR3 DNA reads as TGTGCCAGCTCCGAAACAGCGAACACTGAAGCTTTCTTT. Amino acid sequence: CASSETANTEAFF.

This chain joins TRBV12-5 and TRBJ1-5, with no clear D. Germline V gene data show CDR1 as LGHNT and CDR2 as FRNRAP. The V and J ends lost 0 bases and 1 base respectively, with 10 bases between them. This CDR3 is 16 amino acids long. The CDR3 nucleotides read TGTGCTAGTGGTTTGGTAATGGGAGGGAGCAATCAGCCCCAGCATTTT. This translates into CASGLVMGGSNQPQHF.

This clone was counted once. The V call is TRBV7-2, the J call TRBJ1-3; D is uncertain. Germline-derived CDR1 and CDR2 are SGHTA and FQGNSA. The CDR3 length is 15 residues. V was trimmed by 1 base and J by 0 bases, leaving 7 bases between them. DNA for the CDR3: TGTGCCAGCAGCTTAGGGAGGGACTCTGGAAACACCATATATTTT. Translation gives CASSLGRDSGNTIYF.

The rearrangement links TRBV19 to TRBJ1-1; maybe TRBD1 (5 bases). V dropped 10 bases and J dropped 0 bases, with 15 bases sitting between them. CDR3 length equals 14 residues. Per germline, CDR1 LNHDA and CDR2 SQIVND (reference sequence). This chain's CDR3 is CATLGRGLNTEAFF. The CDR3 DNA follows: TGTGCCACCCTCGGGAGGGGTTTGAACACTGAAGCTTTCTTT.

The chain employs TRBV14 and TRBJ2-3; possible D gene TRBD1, 5 bases. The CDR3 consists of 17 residues. Trimming stripped 0 bases from V and 1 base from J, with 14 bases between. From germline, CDR1 is SGHDN and CDR2 FVKESK. The CDR3 DNA reads as TGTGCCAGCAGCCAAGATAGGGGCGGACCTCGCACAGATACGCAGTATTTT. It yields the protein CASSQDRGGPRTDTQYF.